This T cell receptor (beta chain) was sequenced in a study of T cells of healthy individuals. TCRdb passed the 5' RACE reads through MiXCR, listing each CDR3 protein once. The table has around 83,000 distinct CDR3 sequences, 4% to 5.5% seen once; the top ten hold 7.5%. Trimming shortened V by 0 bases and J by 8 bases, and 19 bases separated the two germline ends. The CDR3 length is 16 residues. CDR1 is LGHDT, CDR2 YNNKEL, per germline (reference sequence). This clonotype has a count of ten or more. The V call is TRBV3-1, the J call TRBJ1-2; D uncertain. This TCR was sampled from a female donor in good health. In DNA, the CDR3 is TGTGCCAGCAGCCAAGATCGTCGGACCTCGCCGGGCGGCTACACCTTC. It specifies CASSQDRRTSPGGYTF. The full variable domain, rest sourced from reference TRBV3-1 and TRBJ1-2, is DTAVSQTPKYLVTQMGNDKSIKCEQNLGHDTMYWYKQDSKKFLKIMFSYNNKELIINETVPNRFSPKSPDKAHLNLHINSLELGDSAVYFCASSQDRRTSPGGYTFGSGTRLTVV.